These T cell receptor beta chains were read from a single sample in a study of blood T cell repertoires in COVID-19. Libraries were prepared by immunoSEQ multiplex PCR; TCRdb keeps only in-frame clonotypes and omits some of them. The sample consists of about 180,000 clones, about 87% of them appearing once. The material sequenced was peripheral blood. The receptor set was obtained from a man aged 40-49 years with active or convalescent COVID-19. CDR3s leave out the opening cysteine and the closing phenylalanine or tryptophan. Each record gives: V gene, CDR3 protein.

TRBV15 ATSRALAGGKGEETQY
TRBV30 AWSEGPIGPQH
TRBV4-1 ASSQGGGRLGNQPQH
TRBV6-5 ASSPVGQGHQPQH
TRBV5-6 ASSQTTAGSTEAF
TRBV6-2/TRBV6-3 ASSHEAVEGELF
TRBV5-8 ASSPGTASTNEKLF
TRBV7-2 ASSLGEAGGIAKNTQY
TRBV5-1 ASSPRQGGREKLF
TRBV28 ASSSDRAYEQY
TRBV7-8 ASRGTVYQETQY
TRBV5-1 ASSYRQGPNTEAF
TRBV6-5 ASRTQGYEQY
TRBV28 ASSPGTPEAF
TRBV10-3 AISGRTSGGNYEQY
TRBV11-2 ASSTRTGPGTSSTDTQY
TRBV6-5 ASSLYSGGANEQF
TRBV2 ASRDRVGSEKLF
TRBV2 ASSFSQETQY
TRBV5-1 ASLAESTDTQY
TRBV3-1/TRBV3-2 ASSAGGQTSYNSPLH
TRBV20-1 SASKGQGLDYGYT
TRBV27 ASSFGSGANVLT
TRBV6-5 ASSYLPAGAQY
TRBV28 ASSLGHLAF
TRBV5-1 ASSLDNLIEAF
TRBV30 AWEPTGWAYEQY
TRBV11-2 ASSEPQGGGQPQH
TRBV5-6 ASSWGEVTEAF
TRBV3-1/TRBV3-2 ASSQDRLAGTQETQY
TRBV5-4 ASSLAETQY
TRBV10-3 AISPRDRGVDEQF